These 9 T cell receptor beta chains were all obtained from the same sample, sequenced in a study of blood T cell dynamics during melanoma immunotherapy (dated by TCRdb to between 2020 and 2021). Sample time point, as interpreted from the label and publication: pre-treatment baseline. Library preparation was by the immunoSEQ multiplex PCR assay. Held by TCRdb, this immuneACCESS table contains in-frame sequences only and omits some clones. Under half of the omission traces to an unresolved V gene where checked; the cause of the rest is unknown. This sample is represented by around 13,000 clones; approximately 90% of them were singletons. Of the sample, around 6% falls within the top ten clones. Source: blood, taken from a patient treated with checkpoint blockade. The source is a human donor with melanoma.

The chain recombines TRBV5-6 with TRBJ1-4; 7 positions match TRBD1. V shed 0 bases and J 3 bases; nucleotides not matched to a gene: 2. This CDR3 has 15 amino acids. Germline CDR1 and CDR2: SGHDT and YYEEEE. CDR3 sequence (DNA): TGTGCCAGCAGCTTGGCTACAGGGGCTAATGAAAAACTGTTTTTT. This gives the protein CASSLATGANEKLFF.

V usage is TRBV7-9 and J usage is TRBJ2-1; 9 bases align to TRBD1. The CDR3 is 17 amino acids. Germline V gene data show CDR1 as SEHNR and CDR2 as FQNEAQ (reference sequence). Trimming removed 5 bases from V and 6 bases from J; junction bases left unmatched: 14. The CDR3 DNA sequence: TGTGCCAGCAGCCCCGACCCGGGGACAGGGATCGGCAATGAGCAGTTCTTC. This gives the protein CASSPDPGTGIGNEQFF.

The J gene is TRBJ2-5, the V gene TRBV2; TRBD1 matches 8 bases. Trimming removed 3 bases from V and 5 bases from J; junction bases left unmatched: 8. The CDR3 consists of 15 residues. CDR1 is SNHLY and CDR2 is FYNNEI in the germline V gene. CDR3 sequence: CASSEQGAVLETQYF. The CDR3 nucleotides read TGTGCCAGCAGTGAGCAGGGGGCGGTATTGGAGACCCAGTACTTC.

The genes are TRBV6-7 and TRBJ1-5; 8 bases are a match to TRBD1. TRBV6-7 is an ORF, and what it does is uncertain. V lost 4 bases to trimming and J lost 2 bases; unmatched junction nucleotides: 16. The CDR3 has 19 amino acids. CDR3 residues: CASSSYHRGFGGRNQPQHF. CDR3 in DNA: TGTGCCAGCAGTTCGTACCACAGGGGGTTTGGGGGACGCAATCAGCCCCAGCATTTT.

J is TRBJ1-1 and V is TRBV19; possibly TRBD1 for D (5 bases). V lost 8 bases and J 1 base, leaving 20 bases between the germline ends. Germline CDR1 and CDR2: LNHDA and SQIVND (reference sequence). This CDR3 has 16 amino acids. The CDR3 loop is CASRGRRGGTNTEAFF. Written as DNA, the CDR3 is TGTGCCAGTCGGGGGAGGAGGGGAGGCACGAACACTGAAGCTTTCTTT.

The chain couples TRBV5-1 to TRBJ1-6; 8 positions match TRBD1. The CDR3 runs 18 residues. V trimming: 4 bases; J trimming: 7 bases; junction bases outside the gene matches: 16. Germline V gene data show CDR1 as SGHRS and CDR2 as YFSETQ. CDR3 region: CASSPIPNSGGGNSPLHF. CDR3 DNA sequence: TGCGCCAGCAGCCCCATCCCGAATTCAGGGGGCGGCAATTCACCCCTCCACTTT.

The chain employs TRBV19 and TRBJ2-7; D may be TRBD1 (5 bases). V lost 6 bases to trimming and J lost 7 bases, with 16 bases between them. Germline CDR1 and CDR2: LNHDA and SQIVND (reference sequence). The CDR3 has 13 residues. CDR3: CASRNIGAREQYF. In nucleotides, the CDR3 is TGTGCCAGTAGAAATATTGGGGCCCGTGAGCAGTACTTC. Based on the CDR3 plus reference TRBV19 and TRBJ2-7, the full variable domain is DGGITQSPKYLFRKEGQNVTLSCEQNLNHDAMYWYRQDPGQGLRLIYYSQIVNDFQKGDIAEGYSVSREKKESFPLTVTSAQKNPTAFYLCASRNIGAREQYFGPGTRLTVT.

V is TRBV27 and J is TRBJ1-2; perhaps TRBD1 as D (5 bases). CDR1 is MNHEY, CDR2 SMNVEV, per germline (reference sequence). The CDR3 is made up of 14 amino acids. Trimming removed 5 bases from V and 6 bases from J, with 16 bases in between. The CDR3 coding sequence is TGTGCCAGCAGTCCCTCCGGGTGGGGCGATGGCTACACCTTC. Its protein is CASSPSGWGDGYTF.

The genes are TRBV5-1 and TRBJ2-5, with D possibly being TRBD2 (5 bases). Germline CDR1 is SGHRS and CDR2 is YFSETQ. Trimming removed 0 bases at V and 5 bases at J, with 8 bases between. CDR3 length equals 13 residues. The CDR3 here is CASSLAGSETQYF. Written as DNA, the CDR3 is TGCGCCAGCAGCTTGGCGGGGTCCGAGACCCAGTACTTC.